These 10 T cell receptor beta chains were all obtained from the same sample, sequenced in a study of response to subunit inactivated influenza vaccine. TCRdb processed the RT-PCR reads anew with MiXCR; each CDR3 protein has one entry. The repertoire consists of 700,000 to 900,000 distinct CDR3 sequences, with over 20% occurring once and the leading ten covering roughly a tenth. This specimen consisted of PBMCs from blood, obtained about 5 days after vaccination. The receptors stem from a middle-aged man who received an inactivated influenza vaccine.

This sequence joins TRBV5-1 and TRBJ2-7; perhaps TRBD2 as D (5 bases). Trimming stripped 4 bases from V and 3 bases from J, with 20 bases between. The CDR3 extends over 16 amino acids. The germline V gene has CDR1 SGHRS and CDR2 YFSETQ. The CDR3 sequence: CASSRDFAASNYEQYF. The DNA of the CDR3 is TGCGCCAGCAGCCGGGATTTCGCGGCTTCCAACTACGAGCAGTACTTC.

In regard to this clonotype: At one of its ends the junction is not consistent with the germline gene, which may arise from a read error. The chain employs TRBV10-3 and TRBJ2-7; no definite D call. CDR3 size: 12 residues. Looked up from germline, CDR1 is ENHRY and CDR2 is SYGVKD. CDR3 nucleotide sequence: TGTGCCATCAGTAAGTCGTCCTACGAGCAGTACTTC. Translated: CAISKSSYEQYF.

The DNA of the CDR3 is TGTGCCATCAGCGGTAACAGGGACACCGGGGAGCTGTTTTTT. Translation gives CAISGNRDTGELFF. The chain combines TRBV10-3 with TRBJ2-2, with D perhaps matching TRBD1 (6 bases). The CDR3 extends over 14 amino acids. V lost 6 bases to trimming and J lost 3 bases, with 11 bases between them. CDR1 ENHRY and CDR2 SYGVKD come from the germline V gene.

V and J are TRBV29-1 and TRBJ2-1; unclear D gene. The CDR3 has 13 residues. V was cut by 3 bases and J by 1 base, with 7 bases left in between. The V gene's germline CDR1 is SQVTM and CDR2 ANQGSEA. CDR3 sequence reads: CSVEAPSYNEQFF. In DNA form, the CDR3 reads TGCAGCGTTGAGGCGCCATCCTACAATGAGCAGTTCTTC.

This clonotype was recorded a few times. This chain uses TRBV7-8 with TRBJ2-7; 8 nucleotides agree with TRBD1. V gave up 0 bases and J gave up 9 bases; unmatched junction bases: 10. The CDR3 length is 15 residues. Germline CDR1 and CDR2: SGHVS and FQNEAQ. As DNA, the CDR3 is TGTGCCAGCAGCTTAGCGGGGACAGGTGGGGGCGGGCAGTACTTC. It specifies CASSLAGTGGGGQYF.

This clonotype was counted between two and nine times. The chain employs TRBV20-1 and TRBJ2-1, with a weak D call TRBD2 (5 bases). CDR1 and CDR2 (germline): DFQATT, SNEGSKA (reference sequence). V was trimmed by 3 bases and J by 6 bases, leaving 15 bases between them. The CDR3 is 14 amino acids. The CDR3, as DNA: TGCAGTGCTAGCGGGGATCGATGGTCCAATGAGCAGTTCTTC. Translation gives CSASGDRWSNEQFF.

The V gene is TRBV15, the J gene TRBJ2-3; TRBD2 is a possible D gene (5 bases). Deletions cut 7 bases from V and 4 bases from J, with 15 bases between. The CDR3 spans 14 residues. The germline gives CDR1 LNHNV, CDR2 YYDKDF (reference sequence). The CDR3 sequence is CATNPGLLSDTQYF. The CDR3 nucleotides are TGTGCCACCAACCCAGGACTCCTCTCAGATACGCAGTATTTT.

In regard to this clonotype: This may come from a read error, since a much larger clone is one base off. This chain joins TRBV12-3 or TRBV12-4 and TRBJ2-2; 8 bases fit TRBD1. V lost 6 bases and J lost 7; bases outside the gene matches: 7. The CDR3 length is 14 residues. This CDR3 reads CASSQGATGGELFF. The CDR3 DNA reads as TGTGCCAGCAGCCAGGGGGCTACGGGCGGGGAGCTGTTTTTT.

This clonotype has more than one count but fewer than ten. This chain connects TRBV4-1 to TRBJ2-7, with 7 bases aligning to TRBD1. Losses at the gene ends were 5 bases for V and 5 bases for J; bases not matched to a gene: 9. Germline CDR1 MGHRA, CDR2 YSYEKL. The CDR3 consists of 14 residues. The CDR3 loop reads CASSVRQGGDEQYF. CDR3 bases: TGCGCCAGCAGCGTACGACAGGGTGGCGACGAGCAGTACTTC.

In this sample, this clonotype turned up a few times. The genes are TRBV9 and TRBJ2-7, with TRBD2 identical over 7 bases. The junction had 11 bases not matched to a gene; V was cut back by 2 bases and J by 3 bases. The CDR3 totals 16 residues. In germline, CDR1 is SGDLS, CDR2 YYNGEE. CDR3 nucleotides: TGTGCCAGCAGCGTCGGTGGCGGGAGCACCCTCTACGAGCAGTACTTC. Its protein is CASSVGGGSTLYEQYF.